This passage covers 32 T cell receptor beta chains from one sample sequenced in a study of blood T cell repertoires in COVID-19. Sequencing used immunoSEQ multiplex PCR; TCRdb keeps in-frame clones, though not all of them. The sample has roughly 280,000 clones, less than 90% seen once; the top ten hold 3%. Sequenced input: PBMCs or T cells enriched from blood (not recorded which). All receptors derive from a woman in her forties or fifties who had recovered from COVID-19.

This chain connects TRBV5-8 to TRBJ2-1; 11 bases line up with TRBD2. This CDR3 is 17 amino acids long. V shed 3 bases, J shed 4 bases, and the junction held 9 bases outside the gene matches. From germline, CDR1 is SGHTS and CDR2 YDEGEE. CDR3 bases: TGTGCCAGCAGCTGGAGCCCGACTAGCGGGATATACAATGAGCAGTTCTTC. It encodes CASSWSPTSGIYNEQFF.

This chain joins TRBV7-2 and TRBJ2-7; 9 bases are a match to TRBD1. V gave up 8 bases and J gave up 7 bases; unmatched junction bases: 12. The CDR3 has 14 amino acids. From germline, CDR1 is SGHTA and CDR2 FQGNSA. In DNA form, the CDR3 reads TGTGCCAGCCACACCGGGACAGGGAATAGAGAGCAGTACTTC. As protein: CASHTGTGNREQYF.

In the case of this clone: This sample also contains other DNA sequences that code for the same CDR3. This chain uses TRBV10-3 with TRBJ2-1; D perhaps matches TRBD2 (6 bases). Germline values: CDR1 ENHRY, CDR2 SYGVKD. The CDR3 has 15 residues. V was pared by 0 bases and J by 1 base, with 7 bases between. In DNA form, the CDR3 reads TGTGCCATCAGTGAGTCGGCGGGGTCCTACAATGAGCAGTTCTTC. This sequence encodes CAISESAGSYNEQFF.

The chain has TRBV7-2 and TRBJ2-7; a weak D match, TRBD2 (5 bases). Germline values: CDR1 SGHTA, CDR2 FQGNSA. V lost 1 base and J lost 7, with 14 bases in between. The CDR3 contains 14 residues. The CDR3 loop is CASSLVAGKDEQYF. The CDR3 DNA reads as TGTGCCAGCAGCTTAGTTGCCGGGAAGGATGAGCAGTACTTC.

This clone turned up a few times. Other DNA sequences of this sample code for an identical CDR3. This chain joins TRBV2 and TRBJ2-7; 8 nucleotides match TRBD2. Germline assignment: CDR1 SNHLY and CDR2 FYNNEI. The CDR3 length is 12 residues. V dropped 7 bases and J dropped 2; count of bases not matched to a gene: 1. CDR3 sequence reads: CASTAGAYEQYF. In DNA form, the CDR3 reads TGTGCCAGCACAGCGGGAGCCTACGAGCAGTACTTC.

The rearrangement links TRBV15 to TRBJ2-1; 7 positions agree with TRBD2. The CDR3 has 14 amino acids. J gave up 2 bases and V 6 bases, and 4 bases lay outside the gene matches. Germline loops: CDR1 LNHNV, CDR2 YYDKDF (reference sequence). CDR3 nucleotide sequence: TGTGCCACCAGGTTGGCGGGAGCCTACAATGAGCAGTTCTTC. Protein: CATRLAGAYNEQFF.

The rearrangement links TRBV19 to TRBJ2-1; 10 positions match TRBD1. V shed 1 base, J shed 4 bases, and the junction held 7 bases outside the gene matches. CDR1 is LNHDA and CDR2 is SQIVND in the germline V gene (reference sequence). The CDR3 sequence is 17 residues long. The CDR3 DNA sequence: TGTGCCAGTAGTATAGGGGTCCGGGACAGGGGTTACAATGAGCAGTTCTTC. Residues: CASSIGVRDRGYNEQFF.

The chain joins TRBV5-1 to TRBJ2-1; maybe TRBD2 (5 bases). This CDR3 has 14 residues. V was clipped by 4 bases and J by 6 bases, with 14 bases between them. CDR1 and CDR2 (germline): SGHRS, YFSETQ. The CDR3 DNA reads as TGCGCCAGCAGCGGCGGGCAAAAATTCAATGAGCAGTTCTTC. Protein product: CASSGGQKFNEQFF.

The CDR3 DNA sequence: TGTGCCAGCAGCTCCCCGACAGGGGGCGCGTTTGAAAAACTGTTTTTT. As protein: CASSSPTGGAFEKLFF. The rearrangement links TRBV7-9 to TRBJ1-4; TRBD1 matches at 10 bases. Germline V CDR1 and CDR2: SEHNR, FQNEAQ (reference sequence). This CDR3 contains 16 residues. Trimming at V came to 4 bases and at J to 7 bases, leaving 9 bases not matched to a gene.

V and J are TRBV19 and TRBJ1-5; D not resolved. CDR1 is LNHDA, CDR2 SQIVND, per germline (reference sequence). The CDR3 runs to 15 residues. V was shortened by 8 bases and J by 1 base, with 15 bases between the two germline ends. In DNA, the CDR3 is TGTGCCAGTGGCTCGGTCATCGGGAGCAATCAGCCCCAGCATTTT. It translates to CASGSVIGSNQPQHF.

The chain is built from TRBV19 and TRBJ1-1; no clear D. V was cut by 5 bases and J by 4 bases, with 20 bases left in between. Germline V gene sequence: CDR1 LNHDA, CDR2 SQIVND (reference sequence). The CDR3 is 16 residues long. The CDR3: CASSLGPTAGSTEAFF. In nucleotides, the CDR3 is TGTGCCAGTAGTTTGGGCCCAACAGCCGGGAGCACTGAAGCTTTCTTT.

The chain is built from TRBV3-1 (or the pseudogene TRBV3-2) and TRBJ2-3; 12 bases are a match to TRBD2. Trimming cost V 1 base and J 2 bases; bases outside gene matches: 4. CDR3 size: 17 residues. The V gene's germline CDR1 is LGHDT and CDR2 YNNKEL (reference sequence). The CDR3 reads CASSQVTSGRNTDTQYF. The CDR3 DNA follows: TGTGCCAGCAGCCAAGTAACTAGCGGGAGGAACACAGATACGCAGTATTTT.

The V call is TRBV5-5, the J call TRBJ1-4; D not certain. Trimming removed 0 bases at V and 6 bases at J, with 18 bases between. This CDR3 is 17 amino acids long. Germline values: CDR1 SGHKS, CDR2 YYEKEE (reference sequence). CDR3 in DNA: TGTGCCAGCAGCTTGGTTGGTGGGAAAACGGGAGATGAAAAACTGTTTTTT. This sequence encodes CASSLVGGKTGDEKLFF.

The rearrangement joins TRBV7-2 to TRBJ2-7, with 9 bases fitting TRBD1. The length of the CDR3 is 14 residues. J gave up 6 bases and V 5 bases, and 8 bases lay outside the gene matches. Germline-derived CDR1 and CDR2 are SGHTA and FQGNSA. CDR3 nucleotides: TGTGCCAGCAGCGTTAAGGGACAGGGAAGCGAGCAGTACTTC. It specifies CASSVKGQGSEQYF.

This rearrangement joins TRBV3-1 (or the pseudogene TRBV3-2) to TRBJ1-2; a weak D match, TRBD1 (6 bases). The CDR3 contains 13 residues. Per the germline V gene, CDR1 is LGHDT and CDR2 is YNNKEL (reference sequence). Trimming pared 4 bases from V and 8 bases from J, leaving 14 bases between. CDR3 DNA: TGTGCCAGCAGCCCCTTCGCGGGGGGCGGCTACACCTTC. Protein product: CASSPFAGGGYTF.

This clone occurred a few times. The V gene is TRBV7-2, the J gene TRBJ1-2; D is perhaps TRBD1 (5 bases). The CDR3 is 12 residues long. Deletions cut 3 bases from V and 8 bases from J, with 10 bases between. Looked up from germline, CDR1 is SGHTA and CDR2 is FQGNSA. CDR3 amino acids: CASSFLKGGYTF. In DNA form, the CDR3 reads TGTGCCAGCAGCTTTTTAAAGGGGGGCTACACCTTC.

The rearrangement joins TRBV6-5 to TRBJ1-1, with 11 bases matching TRBD1. V dropped 2 bases and J dropped 5; count of bases not matched to a gene: 7. Germline CDR1 MNHEY, CDR2 SVGAGI. The CDR3 is 16 amino acids. CDR3 loop: CASSYGTGGPGTEAFF. The CDR3 nucleotides are TGTGCCAGCAGTTACGGGACAGGGGGGCCGGGAACTGAAGCTTTCTTT.

This chain joins TRBV18 and TRBJ2-6, with unresolved D. CDR1 is KGHSH and CDR2 is LQKENI in the germline V gene. Trimming removed 2 bases at V and 2 bases at J, with 10 bases between. The CDR3 contains 16 residues. The CDR3 is CASSPSSQAGANVLTF. The CDR3 bases are TGTGCCAGCTCACCATCCAGTCAGGCTGGGGCCAACGTCCTGACTTTC.

The rearrangement links TRBV10-2 to TRBJ1-5, with a possible D match to TRBD1 (5 bases). Trimming removed 5 bases at V and 4 bases at J, with 9 bases between. The CDR3 covers 13 residues. CDR1 is WSHSY and CDR2 is SAAADI in the germline V gene. CDR3 in DNA: TGCGCCAGCAGTACGACAGATAATCAGCCCCAGCATTTT. It translates to CASSTTDNQPQHF.

The chain combines TRBV5-5 with TRBJ2-1; TRBD2 matches 9 bases. Germline V CDR1 and CDR2: SGHKS, YYEKEE (reference sequence). This CDR3 has 15 residues. Trimming cost V 4 bases and J 4 bases; bases outside gene matches: 6. The CDR3 is CASSLSGLAYNEQFF. The CDR3 DNA reads TGTGCCAGCAGCCTTTCGGGACTAGCTTACAATGAGCAGTTCTTC. Using reference TRBV5-5 and TRBJ2-1 for the parts outside the CDR3, the full variable domain is DAGVTQSPTHLIKTRGQQVTLRCSPISGHKSVSWYQQVLGQGPQFIFQYYEKEERGRGNFPDRFSARQFPNYSSELNVNALLLGDSALYLCASSLSGLAYNEQFFGPGTRLTVL.

V gene TRBV7-3 combines with J gene TRBJ1-1; TRBD1 matches 8 bases. The CDR3 contains 15 residues. Germline values: CDR1 SGHTA, CDR2 FQGTGA. J gave up 1 base and V 2 bases, and 3 bases lay outside the gene matches. The CDR3 DNA follows: TGTGCCAGCAGCTTACCAGGGGGCAGGAACACTGAAGCTTTCTTT. Encoded protein: CASSLPGGRNTEAFF.

The chain combines TRBV28 with TRBJ2-6, with a possible D match to TRBD1 (5 bases). CDR3 size: 17 residues. Trimming shortened V by 2 bases and J by 2 bases, and 13 bases separated the two germline ends. Germline assignment: CDR1 MDHEN and CDR2 SYDVKM. This CDR3 reads CASSLQGRSPGANVLTF. Written as DNA, the CDR3 is TGTGCCAGCAGTTTACAGGGTCGGTCGCCTGGGGCCAACGTCCTGACTTTC.

The rearrangement joins TRBV3-1 (or the pseudogene TRBV3-2) to TRBJ1-1; 9 bases are a match to TRBD1. CDR3 length equals 15 residues. V trimming: 5 bases; J trimming: 7 bases; junction bases outside the gene matches: 11. From germline, CDR1 is LGHDT and CDR2 YNNKEL (reference sequence). The CDR3 DNA is TGTGCCAGCAGCGTTCGGGGACAGGGCACCGGTGAAGCTTTCTTT. Its protein is CASSVRGQGTGEAFF.

The genes are TRBV18 and TRBJ1-2; D is possibly TRBD1 (6 bases). CDR1 is KGHSH and CDR2 is LQKENI in the germline V gene. Between the trimmed V and J ends, which lost 3 bases and 5 bases, there was a span of 13 bases. The CDR3 is 14 amino acids. The CDR3 bases are TGTGCCAGCTCACCGGCGACAGGACTGTATGGCTACACCTTC. The encoded protein is CASSPATGLYGYTF. The complete variable domain, with remaining parts taken from reference TRBV18 and TRBJ1-2, reads NAGVMQNPRHLVRRRGQEARLRCSPMKGHSHVYWYRQLPEEGLKFMVYLQKENIIDESGMPKERFSAEFPKEGPSILRIQQVVRGDSAAYFCASSPATGLYGYTFGSGTRLTVV.

The genes are TRBV11-3 and TRBJ2-2, with D possibly matching TRBD2 (7 bases). Trimming left V 5 bases short and J 3 bases short, with 16 bases between. This CDR3 region has 16 residues. The germline V gene has CDR1 SGHNT and CDR2 YENEEA. The CDR3 DNA follows: TGTGCCAGCAGCCCTGCGCGGGGGCTACACACCGGGGAGCTGTTTTTT. Translated: CASSPARGLHTGELFF.

The CDR3 loop is CASATGSSSYNEQFF. CDR3 nucleotides: TGTGCCAGCGCGACAGGCTCAAGTTCGTACAATGAGCAGTTCTTC. The rearrangement uses TRBV19 and TRBJ2-1; a possible D gene is TRBD1 (6 bases). V lost 9 bases and J 4 bases, leaving 19 bases between the germline ends. Per germline, CDR1 LNHDA and CDR2 SQIVND (reference sequence). CDR3 length: 15 residues.

The rearrangement joins TRBV6-1 to TRBJ2-7; perhaps TRBD1 as D (5 bases). Germline assignment: CDR1 MNHNS and CDR2 SASEGT. V was trimmed by 1 base and J by 2 bases, leaving 21 bases between them. The CDR3 sequence is 18 residues long. The CDR3 region has the DNA TGTGCCAGCAGTGAAGAGAGATTAGGGGTGATGCTAACCTACGAGCAGTACTTC. As protein: CASSEERLGVMLTYEQYF.

The V call is TRBV6-4, the J call TRBJ2-1; a possible D gene is TRBD2 (5 bases). This CDR3 is built from 16 residues. CDR1 MRHNA and CDR2 SNTAGT come from the germline V gene. Trimming shortened V by 5 bases and J by 7 bases, and 21 bases separated the two germline ends. The CDR3 DNA follows: TGTGCCAGCAGTTATACAAGGACGGGAATGGGTAATGAGCAGTTCTTC. This encodes CASSYTRTGMGNEQFF.

DNA for the CDR3: TGTGCCACCAGTGACCCCGGGACAGTCAATCAGCCCCAGCATTTT. This gives the protein CATSDPGTVNQPQHF. The rearrangement joins TRBV24-1 to TRBJ1-5, with 7 bases lining up with TRBD1. Germline assignment: CDR1 KGHDR and CDR2 SFDVKD. There are 15 residues in the CDR3. Trimming cost V 4 bases and J 3 bases; bases outside gene matches: 5.

This clone was observed once. V usage is TRBV4-1 and J usage is TRBJ2-6; TRBD1 might be the D (5 bases). The CDR3 runs to 16 residues. Germline V lookup: CDR1 MGHRA, CDR2 YSYEKL. V lost 4 bases and J lost 0, with 10 bases in between. CDR3 sequence: CASSPTANSGANVLTF. For the CDR3, the DNA is TGCGCCAGCAGCCCGACAGCGAACTCTGGGGCCAACGTCCTGACTTTC.

The chain links TRBV28 to TRBJ2-1; possible D gene TRBD1, 6 bases. Germline CDR1 MDHEN, CDR2 SYDVKM. Trimming stripped 6 bases from V and 2 bases from J, with 23 bases between. The length of the CDR3 is 18 residues. This chain's CDR3 is CASSLGLGGRDPYNEQFF. DNA for the CDR3: TGTGCCAGCAGCCTAGGGTTAGGGGGTCGGGATCCCTACAATGAGCAGTTCTTC. Complete variable domain (other parts from reference TRBV28 and TRBJ2-1): DVKVTQSSRYLVKRTGEKVFLECVQDMDHENMFWYRQDPGLGLRLIYFSYDVKMKEKGDIPEGYSVSREKKERFSLILESASTNQTSMYLCASSLGLGGRDPYNEQFFGPGTRLTVL.

The V gene is TRBV7-3, the J gene TRBJ1-6; maybe TRBD1 (6 bases). There are 13 residues in the CDR3. Germline V gene data show CDR1 as SGHTA and CDR2 as FQGTGA. Trimming stripped 5 bases from V and 7 bases from J, with 9 bases between. The DNA of the CDR3 is TGTGCCAGCAGCCACCAGGGGAATTCACCCCTCCACTTT. Its translation: CASSHQGNSPLHF.